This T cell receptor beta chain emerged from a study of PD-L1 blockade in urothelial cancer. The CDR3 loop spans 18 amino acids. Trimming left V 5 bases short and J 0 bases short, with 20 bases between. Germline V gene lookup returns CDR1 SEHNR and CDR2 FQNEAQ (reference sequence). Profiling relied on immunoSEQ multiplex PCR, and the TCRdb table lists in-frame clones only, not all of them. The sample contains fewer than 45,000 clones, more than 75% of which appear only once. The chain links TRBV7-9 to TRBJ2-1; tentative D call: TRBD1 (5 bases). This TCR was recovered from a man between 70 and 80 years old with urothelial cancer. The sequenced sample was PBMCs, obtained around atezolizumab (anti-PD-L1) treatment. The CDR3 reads CASSPRDPAGASYNEQFF. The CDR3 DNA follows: TGTGCCAGCAGCCCCAGAGACCCAGCTGGGGCCTCCTACAATGAGCAGTTCTTC.